The clone carrying this TCR beta chain was found a few times. This record comes from a study of tumour-infiltrating T cells in Burkitt lymphoma. Study-wide background: Overall and progression-free survival were predicted by productive clonality.

The germline V and J ends were trimmed by 5 bases and 5 bases, with 10 bases remaining between them. In germline, CDR1 is MDHEN, CDR2 SYDVKM. CDR3 size: 13 residues. Method: immunoSEQ multiplex PCR; TCRdb's copy keeps in-frame clones and lacks some. Among roughly 7,100 clones listed, about a sixth were seen once. This TCR was sampled from a human donor with diffuse large B-cell lymphoma. J is TRBJ2-1 and V is TRBV28, with a tentative D call TRBD1 (6 bases). Sequences were obtained from tumor tissue. The CDR3 reads CASSGGQNNEQFF. For the CDR3, the DNA is TGTGCCAGCAGTGGGGGACAAAACAATGAGCAGTTCTTC.